The 27 T cell receptor beta chains below all came from one sample that was sequenced in a study of blood T cell repertoires in COVID-19. Repertoires were generated with immunoSEQ multiplex PCR, while TCRdb's copy carries only in-frame clones and drops some. The table lists about 75,000 clones, 88% of them singletons, with roughly 19% in the top ten. Specimen: peripheral blood. The source is a human donor in a cohort sampled during active COVID-19.

This clone appeared a few times. The CDR3 sequence: CASSLGGTGNFGQYF. In DNA, the CDR3 is TGCGCCAGCAGCTTGGGGGGGACAGGGAACTTTGGGCAGTACTTC. The chain carries TRBV5-1 and TRBJ2-7; the match to TRBD1 covers 9 bases. The germline gives CDR1 SGHRS, CDR2 YFSETQ. The CDR3 has 15 amino acids. V shed 0 bases and J 9 bases; nucleotides not matched to a gene: 10.

V is TRBV7-9 and J is TRBJ2-2, with 7 bases matching TRBD1. The CDR3 contains 15 residues. Germline CDR1 is SEHNR and CDR2 is FQNEAQ (reference sequence). J was trimmed by 6 bases and V by 5 bases; bases with no gene match: 9. The DNA of the CDR3 is TGTGCCAGCAGCCCCAGGGGGTGGTCTGCCGGGGAGCTGTTTTTT. Encoded protein: CASSPRGWSAGELFF.

This clone has a single count. This chain connects TRBV6-5 to TRBJ1-1; 8 bases are a match to TRBD1. This CDR3 has 15 residues. The germline CDR1 and CDR2 sequences are MNHEY and SVGAGI. Trimming at V came to 6 bases and at J to 0 bases, leaving 6 bases not matched to a gene. CDR3 sequence: CASRSDRGMNTEAFF. Written as DNA, the CDR3 is TGTGCCAGCAGGTCCGACAGGGGTATGAACACTGAAGCTTTCTTT.

The chain is built from TRBV30 and TRBJ2-7, with 12 bases lining up with TRBD2. The ends lost 2 bases at V and 1 base at J; junction bases unmatched: 9. The CDR3 has 17 amino acids. Germline values: CDR1 GTSNPN, CDR2 SVGIG (reference sequence). CDR3 DNA: TGTGCCTGGAGTACCTCTGTCGGACTAGCGGGGTCCTACGAGCAGTACTTC. Its protein product is CAWSTSVGLAGSYEQYF. Together with reference TRBV30 and TRBJ2-7, the CDR3 gives the full variable domain: SQTIHQWPATLVQPVGSPLSLECTVEGTSNPNLYWYRQAAGRGLQLLFYSVGIGQISSEVPQNLSASRPQDRQFILSSKKLLLSDSGFYLCAWSTSVGLAGSYEQYFGPGTRLTVT.

The chain couples TRBV28 to TRBJ2-7; possibly TRBD1 for D (6 bases). The CDR3 loop spans 15 amino acids. V lost 7 bases and J lost 2, with 18 bases in between. Germline-derived CDR1 and CDR2 are MDHEN and SYDVKM. The CDR3 DNA is TGTGCCAGCATCGCCGAGGGGACACGGACCTACGAGCAGTACTTC. Amino acids: CASIAEGTRTYEQYF.

V usage is TRBV27 and J usage is TRBJ2-7, with 11 bases that match TRBD1. The V and J ends lost 4 bases and 3 bases, in that order; junction bases with no gene match: 2. Germline-derived CDR1 and CDR2 are MNHEY and SMNVEV (reference sequence). This CDR3 is 14 amino acids long. The CDR3 nucleotides read TGTGCCAGCAGTTCCGGGACAGGGGGCTACGAGCAGTACTTC. Translating it yields CASSSGTGGYEQYF.

This sequence joins TRBV7-8 and TRBJ2-7; perhaps TRBD1 as D (6 bases). The germline CDR1 and CDR2 sequences are SGHVS and FQNEAQ. The CDR3 sequence is 15 residues long. Trimming stripped 1 base from V and 2 bases from J, with 12 bases between. In nucleotides, the CDR3 is TGTGCCAGCAGCTTAGAATCGCAGGGGCCCTACGAGCAGTACTTC. Protein: CASSLESQGPYEQYF.

The chain employs TRBV3-1 (or the pseudogene TRBV3-2) and TRBJ1-3; 7 nucleotides line up with TRBD1. V shed 1 base and J 4 bases; nucleotides not matched to a gene: 4. Germline V gives CDR1 LGHDT, CDR2 YNNKEL (reference sequence). The CDR3 extends over 15 amino acids. This CDR3 reads CASSQGQGSGNTIYF. DNA of the CDR3: TGTGCCAGCAGCCAAGGACAGGGTTCGGGAAACACCATATATTTT.

This clone has just a few counts. V and J are TRBV6-5 and TRBJ2-5; 11 bases align to TRBD2. Germline V gene sequence: CDR1 MNHEY, CDR2 SVGAGI. V trimming: 6 bases; J trimming: 2 bases; junction bases outside the gene matches: 2. This CDR3 region has 14 residues. DNA for the CDR3: TGTGCCAGCAGCTGGACTAGCGGGCAAGAGACCCAGTACTTC. Residues: CASSWTSGQETQYF.

The CDR3 reads CASSGVGYGYTF. CDR3 bases: TGTGCCAGCAGCGGGGTGGGCTATGGCTACACCTTC. The chain uses TRBV28 and TRBJ1-2; D unresolved. The CDR3 contains 12 residues. CDR1 and CDR2 (germline): MDHEN, SYDVKM. V lost 6 bases to trimming and J lost 4 bases, with 9 bases between them.

The chain couples TRBV7-9 to TRBJ2-7; D remains ambiguous. CDR1 and CDR2 from the germline V gene are SEHNR and FQNEAQ (reference sequence). Trimming removed 1 base at V and 0 bases at J, with 7 bases between. This CDR3 is 14 amino acids long. The CDR3 loop is CASSLVPGSYEQYF. CDR3 DNA sequence: TGTGCCAGCAGCTTAGTACCGGGCTCCTACGAGCAGTACTTC.

The chain recombines TRBV10-3 with TRBJ2-1, with TRBD2 matching 7 bases. The CDR3 has 16 residues. Unmatched junction bases numbered 11, after V lost 4 bases and J lost 5 bases. Per germline, CDR1 ENHRY and CDR2 SYGVKD. CDR3 loop: CAISARASGIHNEQFF. The CDR3 nucleotides read TGTGCCATCAGTGCCAGGGCTAGCGGAATTCACAATGAGCAGTTCTTC.

This chain uses TRBV28 with TRBJ2-1, with 12 bases aligning to TRBD2. J gave up 8 bases and V 6 bases, and 14 bases lay outside the gene matches. Germline values: CDR1 MDHEN, CDR2 SYDVKM. CDR3 length: 17 amino acids. CDR3 DNA: TGTGCCAGCAGACCCCCTAGCGGGAGGGCCGGGGAGGATGAGCAGTTCTTC. It specifies CASRPPSGRAGEDEQFF.

This sequence joins TRBV7-2 and TRBJ1-6, with TRBD1 as a possible D gene (6 bases). Trimming removed 1 base from V and 3 bases from J, with 10 bases in between. CDR1 is SGHTA, CDR2 FQGNSA, per germline. The CDR3 has 16 residues. CDR3 nucleotide sequence: TGTGCCAGCAGCTTAGTGGGGACAAACTATAATTCACCCCTCCACTTT. Encoded protein: CASSLVGTNYNSPLHF.

This clone was counted only a few times. The rearrangement uses TRBV27 and TRBJ2-7, with TRBD1 matching over 10 bases. With V trimmed by 5 bases and J by 5 bases, 12 bases remained unmatched. Looked up from germline, CDR1 is MNHEY and CDR2 is SMNVEV (reference sequence). The CDR3 runs 16 residues. CDR3 coding DNA: TGTGCCAGCAGTCCATTCTTCCGGGACAGGGGAAACGAGCAGTACTTC. It translates to CASSPFFRDRGNEQYF.

The rearrangement uses TRBV5-6 and TRBJ2-1; a possible D gene is TRBD2 (5 bases). Per the germline V gene, CDR1 is SGHDT and CDR2 is YYEEEE. The CDR3 extends over 12 amino acids. Trimming cost V 3 bases and J 6 bases, with 7 bases left between them. The CDR3 DNA is TGTGCCAGCAGCTCCCGGGGCAATGAGCAGTTCTTC. It specifies CASSSRGNEQFF.

The chain carries TRBV6-5 and TRBJ2-7; 8 bases line up with TRBD1. CDR1 and CDR2 from the germline V gene are MNHEY and SVGAGI. V was clipped by 6 bases and J by 5 bases; unmatched bases: 6. The CDR3 runs 13 residues. As DNA, the CDR3 is TGTGCCAGCAGGGGACCGACAGGGGACGAGCAGTACTTC. It specifies CASRGPTGDEQYF.

The chain combines TRBV5-4 with TRBJ2-4; D may be TRBD2 (6 bases). The CDR3 runs 14 residues. Germline V CDR1 and CDR2: SGHNT, YYREEE (reference sequence). Trimming took off 0 bases at V and 5 bases at J, with 9 bases between the two ends. As DNA, the CDR3 is TGTGCCAGCAGCTTGGCGGGGGTTGAAAACATTCAGTACTTC. Translation gives CASSLAGVENIQYF.

The chain is built from TRBV2 and TRBJ2-7, with 7 positions matching TRBD2. V shed 6 bases, J shed 3 bases, and the junction held 5 bases outside the gene matches. CDR1 SNHLY and CDR2 FYNNEI come from the germline V gene. This CDR3 has 13 amino acids. CDR3 protein: CASRPAGLYEQYF. In DNA, the CDR3 is TGTGCCAGCAGGCCAGCGGGGCTCTACGAGCAGTACTTC.

This clone has more than one count but fewer than ten. The chain carries TRBV7-8 and TRBJ1-2; D is unclear. CDR3 length: 12 amino acids. Germline V gene data show CDR1 as SGHVS and CDR2 as FQNEAQ. V was clipped by 5 bases and J by 1 base, with 5 bases between them. DNA of the CDR3: TGTGCCAGCAGCCCCAATAACTATGGCTACACCTTC. This gives the protein CASSPNNYGYTF.

CDR3 DNA sequence: TGTGCCAGCAGCTTGGCTAGGACAATGGGAGAGACCCAGTACTTC. The encoded protein is CASSLARTMGETQYF. The chain links TRBV5-8 to TRBJ2-5, with D tentatively TRBD1 (5 bases). This CDR3 has 15 residues. V lost 0 bases and J 4 bases, leaving 13 bases between the germline ends. Germline CDR1 and CDR2: SGHTS and YDEGEE. Variable domain in full (rest from reference TRBV5-8 and TRBJ2-5): EAGVTQSPTHLIKTRGQQATLRCSPISGHTSVYWYQQALGLGLQFLLWYDEGEERNRGNFPPRFSGRQFPNYSSELNVNALELEDSALYLCASSLARTMGETQYFGPGTRLLVL.

The chain joins TRBV9 to TRBJ1-2, with TRBD1 matching over 8 bases. CDR3 length: 15 residues. V was clipped by 0 bases and J by 4 bases; unmatched bases: 5. Germline loops: CDR1 SGDLS, CDR2 YYNGEE. This CDR3 is CASSVDPTGAYGYTF. CDR3 nucleotide sequence: TGTGCCAGCAGCGTAGACCCGACAGGGGCCTATGGCTACACCTTC.

The chain employs TRBV4-1 and TRBJ2-3; 7 bases agree with TRBD2. Looked up from germline, CDR1 is MGHRA and CDR2 is YSYEKL. V was clipped by 0 bases and J by 6 bases; unmatched bases: 9. There are 16 residues in the CDR3. The CDR3 DNA follows: TGCGCCAGCAGCCAAGAGGGGGGGAGGGCCTGGGATACGCAGTATTTT. It yields the protein CASSQEGGRAWDTQYF.

The genes are TRBV7-3 and TRBJ2-3; D perhaps matches TRBD2 (6 bases). The V gene lost 5 bases and the J gene lost 15 bases, with 18 bases spanning the gap. The CDR3 loop spans 12 amino acids. Germline values: CDR1 SGHTA, CDR2 FQGTGA. The CDR3 DNA is TGTGCCAGCAGCAACCCGGCGGGAAGGGCATATTTT. Translation gives CASSNPAGRAYF.

This clone was seen just once. The chain recombines TRBV12-2 with TRBJ1-2. TRBV12-2 is flagged as a pseudogene. This CDR3 is 17 amino acids long. The chain's CDR3 is CASRLRDGLSPNYGYTF. In nucleotides, the CDR3 is TGTGCAAGTCGCCTACGGGACGGACTATCCCCTAACTATGGCTACACCTTC.

The rearrangement links TRBV2 to TRBJ1-6, with 9 nucleotides matching TRBD1. This CDR3 spans 14 amino acids. The germline V gene has CDR1 SNHLY and CDR2 FYNNEI. Trimming at V came to 7 bases and at J to 7 bases, leaving 5 bases not matched to a gene. The CDR3 DNA reads TGTGCCAGCAAGACGGACAGGGGAAATTCACCCCTCCACTTT. Translating it yields CASKTDRGNSPLHF. Based on the CDR3 plus reference TRBV2 and TRBJ1-6, the full variable domain is EPEVTQTPSHQVTQMGQEVILRCVPISNHLYFYWYRQILGQKVEFLVSFYNNEISEKSEIFDDQFSVERPDGSNFTLKIRSTKLEDSAMYFCASKTDRGNSPLHFGNGTRLTVT.

This chain joins TRBV7-2 and TRBJ2-3; 13 bases are a match to TRBD2. The J segment lost 0 bases and the V segment lost 5 bases, leaving 8 bases of the junction unmatched. CDR3 size: 18 residues. Germline V gives CDR1 SGHTA, CDR2 FQGNSA. In DNA form, the CDR3 reads TGTGCCAGCAGCCTCCGACTAGCGGGGGGTGCTAGCACAGATACGCAGTATTTT. Its protein is CASSLRLAGGASTDTQYF.